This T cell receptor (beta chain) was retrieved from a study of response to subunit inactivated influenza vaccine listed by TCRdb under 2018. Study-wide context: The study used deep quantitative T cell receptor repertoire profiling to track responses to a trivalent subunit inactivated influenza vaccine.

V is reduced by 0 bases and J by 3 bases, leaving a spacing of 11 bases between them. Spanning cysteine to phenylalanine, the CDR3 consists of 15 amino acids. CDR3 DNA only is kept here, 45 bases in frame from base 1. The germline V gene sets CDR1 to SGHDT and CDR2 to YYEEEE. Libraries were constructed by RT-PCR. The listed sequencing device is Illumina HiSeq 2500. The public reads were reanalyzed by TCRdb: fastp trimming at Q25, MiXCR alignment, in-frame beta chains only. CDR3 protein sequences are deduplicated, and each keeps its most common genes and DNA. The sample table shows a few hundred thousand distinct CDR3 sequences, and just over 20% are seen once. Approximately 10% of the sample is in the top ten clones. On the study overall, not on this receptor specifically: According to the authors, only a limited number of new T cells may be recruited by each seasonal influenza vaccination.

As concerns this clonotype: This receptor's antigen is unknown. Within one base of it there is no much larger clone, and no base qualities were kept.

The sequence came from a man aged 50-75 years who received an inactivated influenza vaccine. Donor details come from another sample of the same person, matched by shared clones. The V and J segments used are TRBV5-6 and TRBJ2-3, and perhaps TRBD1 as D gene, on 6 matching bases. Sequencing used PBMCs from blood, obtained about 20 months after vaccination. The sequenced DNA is TGTGCCAGCAGCTTGGGTTTGGGACAAACAGATACGCAGTATTTT. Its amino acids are CASSLGLGQTDTQYF.